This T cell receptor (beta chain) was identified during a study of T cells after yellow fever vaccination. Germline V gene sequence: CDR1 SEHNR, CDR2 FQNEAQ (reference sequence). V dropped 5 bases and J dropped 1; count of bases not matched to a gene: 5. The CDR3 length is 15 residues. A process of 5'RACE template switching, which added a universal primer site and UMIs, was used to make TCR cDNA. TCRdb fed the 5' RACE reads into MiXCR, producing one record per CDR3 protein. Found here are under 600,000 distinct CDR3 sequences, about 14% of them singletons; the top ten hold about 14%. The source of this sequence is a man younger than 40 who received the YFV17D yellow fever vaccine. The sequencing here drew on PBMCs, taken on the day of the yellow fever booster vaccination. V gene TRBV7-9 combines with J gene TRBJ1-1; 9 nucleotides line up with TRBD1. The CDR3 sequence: CASSRRDRENTEAFF. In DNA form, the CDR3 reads TGTGCCAGCAGCCGCCGGGACAGGGAGAACACTGAAGCTTTCTTT.